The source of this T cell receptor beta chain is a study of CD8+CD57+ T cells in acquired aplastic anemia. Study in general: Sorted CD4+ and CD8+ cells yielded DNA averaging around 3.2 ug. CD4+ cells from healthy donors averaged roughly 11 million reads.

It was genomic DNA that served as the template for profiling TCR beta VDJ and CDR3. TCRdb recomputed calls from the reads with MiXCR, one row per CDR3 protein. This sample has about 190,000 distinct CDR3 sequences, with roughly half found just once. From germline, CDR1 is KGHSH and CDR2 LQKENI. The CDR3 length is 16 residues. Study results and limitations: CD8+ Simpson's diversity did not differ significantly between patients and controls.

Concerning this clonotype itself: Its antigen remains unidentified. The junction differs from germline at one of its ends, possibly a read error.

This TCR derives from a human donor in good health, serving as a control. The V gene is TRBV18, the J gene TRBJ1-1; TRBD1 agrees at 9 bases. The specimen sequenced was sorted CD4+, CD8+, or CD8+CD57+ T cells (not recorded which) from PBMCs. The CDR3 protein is CTSSPLSGTGSTEAFF. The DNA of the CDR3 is TGTACCAGCTCACCACTGTCCGGGACAGGGTCCACTGAAGCTTTCTTT.